The T cell receptor beta chain described here comes from a study of blood T cell repertoires in COVID-19. Study processing details: Amplification of reference gene primers provided the estimated nucleated cell counts. Libraries were prepared by immunoSEQ multiplex PCR; TCRdb keeps only in-frame clonotypes and omits some of them. The DNA gave D and trimming, while V, J and clone size come from that table. Of fewer than 400,000 clones listed, about 86% are singletons. Sequencing was done on a sample of PBMCs or T cells enriched from blood (not recorded which). The origin of this receptor is a woman in her fifties or sixties who had recovered from COVID-19.

The CDR3 DNA sequence: TGTGCCAGTACACTAGCGCGGACAGGGGGCTCACCCCTCCACTTT. This gives the protein CASTLARTGGSPLHF. This chain connects TRBV19 to TRBJ1-6, with TRBD1 matching 11 bases. The germline V gene encodes CDR1 LNHDA and CDR2 SQIVND (reference sequence). The CDR3 spans 15 residues. The trim removed 7 bases at V and 10 bases at J, leaving 9 bases unmatched.